Shown below are 18 T cell receptor beta chains from a single sample sequenced in a study of cytomegalovirus exposure and HLA in healthy donors. Profiled with immunoSEQ multiplex PCR; TCRdb holds only in-frame clones, not every one. The table has over 100,000 clones, roughly 89% seen once. The sequenced material came from PBMCs. All receptors derive from a woman younger than 30 in good health and CMV-seronegative.

This sequence joins TRBV2 and TRBJ1-6; possible D gene TRBD1, 6 bases. The CDR3 loop spans 12 amino acids. Germline V gene data show CDR1 as SNHLY and CDR2 as FYNNEI. V was clipped by 6 bases and J by 6 bases, with 6 bases between them. The CDR3 sequence: CASRDSNSPLHF. CDR3 sequence (DNA): TGTGCCAGCAGGGACAGTAATTCACCCCTCCACTTT.

The gene calls are TRBV5-1 and TRBJ2-5; 7 nucleotides match TRBD2. From germline, CDR1 is SGHRS and CDR2 YFSETQ. The CDR3 extends over 16 amino acids. The J segment lost 3 bases and the V segment lost 0 bases, leaving 8 bases of the junction unmatched. In nucleotides, the CDR3 is TGCGCCAGCAGCTTGGGGCTGCGGGGGAGTAAAGAGACCCAGTACTTC. As protein: CASSLGLRGSKETQYF.

V is TRBV5-1 and J is TRBJ1-1; tentative D call: TRBD1 (6 bases). CDR1 SGHRS and CDR2 YFSETQ come from the germline V gene. The V and J ends lost 3 bases and 2 bases respectively, with 11 bases between them. This CDR3 is 14 amino acids long. CDR3 coding DNA: TGCGCCAGCAGCTCGCAGGGGATAAACACTGAAGCTTTCTTT. Protein sequence: CASSSQGINTEAFF.

The rearrangement links TRBV6-6 to TRBJ2-7; 7 bases fit TRBD2. V gave up 7 bases and J gave up 6 bases; unmatched junction bases: 9. CDR3 length: 13 amino acids. Germline V gene data show CDR1 as MNHNY and CDR2 as SVGAGI (reference sequence). The CDR3 nucleotides are TGTGCCAGCACCCCGACTGGGGAGGGCGAGCAGTACTTC. Amino acids: CASTPTGEGEQYF.

This clone has a handful of counts. The chain employs TRBV7-9 and TRBJ1-2, with TRBD1 matching over 7 bases. Germline V gene data show CDR1 as SEHNR and CDR2 as FQNEAQ (reference sequence). With 5 bases clipped from V and 4 bases from J, the junction kept 19 bases outside the gene matches. The CDR3 spans 18 residues. CDR3 sequence (DNA): TGTGCCAGCAGCCCAAGGACAGGAACTATTGCCGCGACCTATGGCTACACCTTC. It yields the protein CASSPRTGTIAATYGYTF.

The count of this clone is one. The CDR3 nucleotides are TGTGCCAGCAGTGATTCTTACAAAAATCAGCCCCAGCATTTT. Its protein is CASSDSYKNQPQHF. This chain connects TRBV6-1 to TRBJ1-5; D ambiguous. Trimming cost V 3 bases and J 4 bases, with 10 bases left between them. CDR1 and CDR2 (germline): MNHNS, SASEGT. The CDR3 totals 14 residues.

CDR3 sequence: CASSPPGQGRSYEQYF. The DNA of the CDR3 is TGTGCCAGCTCACCACCAGGACAGGGAAGGTCCTACGAGCAGTACTTC. This rearrangement joins TRBV18 to TRBJ2-7; TRBD1 matches 8 bases. V was clipped by 0 bases and J by 1 base; unmatched bases: 5. The V gene's germline CDR1 is KGHSH and CDR2 LQKENI. CDR3 length: 16 residues.

The chain combines TRBV13 with TRBJ2-7, with 9 nucleotides matching TRBD1. V lost 3 bases and J lost 3; bases outside the gene matches: 3. The CDR3 extends over 14 amino acids. Germline values: CDR1 PRHDT, CDR2 FYEKMQ (reference sequence). CDR3 loop: CASSFGQGSYEQYF. Written as DNA, the CDR3 is TGTGCCAGCAGCTTTGGACAGGGGAGCTACGAGCAGTACTTC.

This rearrangement joins TRBV7-8 to TRBJ2-7, with TRBD1 matching over 7 bases. This CDR3 is built from 15 residues. Germline CDR1 reads SGHVS; CDR2 reads FQNEAQ. J gave up 2 bases and V 1 base, and 5 bases lay outside the gene matches. Here the CDR3 DNA reads TGTGCCAGCAGCTTAGATTCCGGGACAGCCTACGAGCAGTACTTC. Amino acids: CASSLDSGTAYEQYF.

The chain recombines TRBV12-5 with TRBJ1-1; 7 bases are a match to TRBD1. The CDR3 length is 13 residues. From germline, CDR1 is LGHNT and CDR2 FRNRAP. Unmatched junction bases numbered 1, after V lost 2 bases and J lost 4 bases. The CDR3 here is CASGLQGGTEAFF. CDR3 in DNA: TGTGCTAGTGGTTTGCAGGGGGGCACTGAAGCTTTCTTT. Looking up the rest from reference TRBV12-5 and TRBJ1-1 gives the full variable domain: DARVTQTPRHKVTEMGQEVTMRCQPILGHNTVFWYRQTMMQGLELLAYFRNRAPLDDSGMPKDRFSAEMPDATLATLKIQPSEPRDSAVYFCASGLQGGTEAFFGQGTRLTVV.

The chain links TRBV6-5 to TRBJ1-1; D is possibly TRBD1 (6 bases). The CDR3 runs 15 residues. Germline V CDR1 and CDR2: MNHEY, SVGAGI. V was clipped by 0 bases and J by 6 bases, with 14 bases between them. The CDR3 spells CASSYSRLGGAEAFF. The CDR3 bases are TGTGCCAGCAGTTACTCGCGGTTAGGGGGAGCTGAAGCTTTCTTT.

A remark on this clone: At the DNA level, this CDR3 is encoded by other sequences in the same sample as well. The CDR3 region has the DNA TGCGCCAGCAGCCCCCACGCCATTGGGACAGATCAGAAATCACCCCTCCACTTT. Translating it yields CASSPHAIGTDQKSPLHF. The rearrangement uses TRBV4-1 and TRBJ1-6; 7 nucleotides align to TRBD1. After removal of 4 bases from V and 10 bases from J, the junction contained 19 bases not matched to a gene. The V gene's germline CDR1 is MGHRA and CDR2 YSYEKL. The CDR3 spans 18 residues.

This chain joins TRBV5-5 and TRBJ2-1, with 9 bases aligning to TRBD1. Germline CDR1 SGHKS, CDR2 YYEKEE (reference sequence). CDR3 size: 15 residues. V dropped 1 base and J dropped 4; count of bases not matched to a gene: 3. The CDR3 nucleotides are TGTGCCAGCAGCTTGCCAGGACAGGGGTACAATGAGCAGTTCTTC. It translates to CASSLPGQGYNEQFF.

The chain uses TRBV19 and TRBJ1-1; D is possibly TRBD1 (5 bases). The CDR3 runs 14 residues. Per the germline V gene, CDR1 is LNHDA and CDR2 is SQIVND (reference sequence). V lost 1 base to trimming and J lost 2 bases, with 8 bases between them. The CDR3 nucleotides are TGTGCCAGTAGTATAGTTCAGGGTAACACTGAAGCTTTCTTT. This encodes CASSIVQGNTEAFF.

The CDR3 bases are TGTGCCAGCACCGGCATTCAGTACTTC. Its protein product is CASTGIQYF. The chain employs TRBV5-8 and TRBJ2-4; the D is unclear. CDR1 is SGHTS, CDR2 YDEGEE, per germline. This CDR3 contains 9 residues. Trimming took 6 bases from V and 9 from J, leaving 4 bases between them.

This chain uses TRBV27 with TRBJ1-5; TRBD1 matches 8 bases. The J segment lost 6 bases and the V segment lost 2 bases, leaving 3 bases of the junction unmatched. The CDR3 covers 14 residues. Germline CDR1 is MNHEY and CDR2 is SMNVEV (reference sequence). CDR3: CASSLATGAQPQHF. CDR3 DNA: TGTGCCAGCAGTTTAGCGACAGGGGCTCAGCCCCAGCATTTT.

V is TRBV7-7 and J is TRBJ2-2; 14 bases map to TRBD2. Germline V gene sequence: CDR1 SSHAT, CDR2 FNYEAQ (reference sequence). The V gene end was trimmed by 6 bases and the J gene end by 3 bases; junction bases not matched to a gene: 9. The CDR3 has 18 amino acids. The CDR3 loop is CASSSRLAGGSDTGELFF. The CDR3 DNA reads TGTGCCAGCAGTTCGCGACTAGCGGGGGGGTCGGACACCGGGGAGCTGTTTTTT.

The genes are TRBV5-4 and TRBJ1-2; maybe TRBD1 (6 bases). Germline assignment: CDR1 SGHNT and CDR2 YYREEE (reference sequence). The CDR3 is 13 residues long. V was clipped by 4 bases and J by 0 bases, with 7 bases between them. The CDR3 is CASSRTANYGYTF. The CDR3 nucleotides are TGTGCCAGCAGCCGGACAGCTAACTATGGCTACACCTTC.